This T cell receptor beta chain comes out of a study of T cells after yellow fever vaccination. TCRdb fed the 5' RACE reads into MiXCR, producing one record per CDR3 protein. The sample shows hundreds of thousands of distinct CDR3 sequences, 8.5% to 10% of them seen only once. The length of the CDR3 is 13 residues. V was pared by 5 bases and J by 0 bases, with 5 bases between. CDR1 and CDR2 (germline): GTSNPN, SVGIG (reference sequence). This chain uses TRBV30 with TRBJ2-6; D call uncertain. This TCR was recovered from a man between 18 and 35 years old who received the YFV17D yellow fever vaccine. Material: CD4+ T cells sorted from PBMCs, obtained 5 days after the yellow fever booster vaccination. CDR3 protein: CAWGFSGANVLTF. The CDR3 nucleotides are TGTGCCTGGGGGTTCTCTGGGGCCAACGTCCTGACTTTC.